Listed here are 26 T cell receptor beta chains from one sample, sequenced in a study of cytomegalovirus exposure and HLA in healthy donors (dated by TCRdb to 2017 to 2019). Receptor libraries were prepared by the immunoSEQ multiplex PCR assay. The multiplex PCR relied on a mix of 60 forward primers for TCR Vbeta segments and 13 reverse primers for TCR Jbeta segments. The table was pulled from immuneACCESS by TCRdb, which kept in-frame rearrangements only. Such tables lose some clones; where checked, under half of the loss comes from unresolved V genes, and the rest has no known cause. The sample table shows 140,000 to 150,000 clones, and 72% are seen once. The leading ten clones occupy 2% to 2.5% of the sample. Sequences were obtained from PBMCs. These receptors originate from a man aged 40-55 years in good health and CMV-seronegative.

The V call is TRBV6-1, the J call TRBJ1-3; 8 bases fit TRBD1. The length of the CDR3 is 16 residues. V trimming: 1 base; J trimming: 2 bases; junction bases outside the gene matches: 4. The V gene's germline CDR1 is MNHNS and CDR2 SASEGT. CDR3 in amino acids: CASSEVGQGAGNTIYF. DNA of the CDR3: TGTGCCAGCAGTGAAGTTGGACAGGGTGCTGGAAACACCATATATTTT.

This clone turned up a few times. The gene calls are TRBV28 and TRBJ2-7; 7 bases map to TRBD1. V was clipped by 3 bases and J by 4 bases; unmatched bases: 9. This CDR3 comprises 15 residues. The germline V gene has CDR1 MDHEN and CDR2 SYDVKM. For the CDR3, the DNA is TGTGCCAGCAGTTTCACAACAGGGGCGCGGTACGAGCAGTACTTC. Residues: CASSFTTGARYEQYF.

This clone has more than one count but fewer than ten. J is TRBJ2-2 and V is TRBV5-4; 7 bases agree with TRBD1. The V and J ends lost 10 bases and 0 bases, in that order; junction bases with no gene match: 12. The CDR3 sequence is 16 residues long. CDR1 is SGHNT and CDR2 is YYREEE in the germline V gene (reference sequence). The DNA of the CDR3 is TGTGCCCTTGGACAGCGGACAGGCGCGAACACCGGGGAGCTGTTTTTT. It codes for CALGQRTGANTGELFF. Full variable domain (remainder filled in from reference TRBV5-4 and TRBJ2-2): ETGVTQSPTHLIKTRGQQVTLRCSSQSGHNTVSWYQQALGQGPQFIFQYYREEENGRGNFPPRFSGLQFPNYSSELNVNALELDDSALYLCALGQRTGANTGELFFGEGSRLTVL.

The genes are TRBV7-9 and TRBJ2-2; possibly TRBD2 for D (5 bases). From germline, CDR1 is SEHNR and CDR2 FQNEAQ (reference sequence). The V end lost 0 bases, the J end lost 0 bases, and 5 bases lay between the germline ends. The CDR3 spans 15 residues. CDR3 sequence: CASSLAGANTGELFF. The DNA of the CDR3 is TGTGCCAGCAGCTTAGCCGGGGCGAACACCGGGGAGCTGTTTTTT. The full variable domain, with the rest looked up from reference TRBV7-9 and TRBJ2-2, is DTGVSQNPRHKITKRGQNVTFRCDPISEHNRLYWYRQTLGQGPEFLTYFQNEAQLEKSRLLSDRFSAERPKGSFSTLEIQRTEQGDSAMYLCASSLAGANTGELFFGEGSRLTVL.

This clone was observed a few times. This rearrangement joins TRBV18 to TRBJ2-1; TRBD1 aligns across 7 bases. Looked up from germline, CDR1 is KGHSH and CDR2 is LQKENI. This CDR3 has 15 amino acids. With V trimmed by 3 bases and J by 6 bases, 8 bases remained unmatched. CDR3 loop: CASSPRQGTGNEQFF. In nucleotides, the CDR3 is TGTGCCAGCTCACCCAGACAGGGTACGGGCAATGAGCAGTTCTTC.

This sequence joins TRBV2 and TRBJ2-4; D ambiguous. CDR1 is SNHLY and CDR2 is FYNNEI in the germline V gene. V lost 3 bases to trimming and J lost 8 bases, with 14 bases between them. CDR3 length: 14 amino acids. CDR3 in DNA: TGTGCCAGCAGTGACAGAGGAGACGGTTACATTCAGTACTTC. Its protein product is CASSDRGDGYIQYF.

The rearrangement joins TRBV28 to TRBJ2-3; 7 nucleotides match TRBD1. The V and J ends lost 3 bases and 3 bases, in that order; junction bases with no gene match: 6. CDR3 length: 15 residues. Germline V lookup: CDR1 MDHEN, CDR2 SYDVKM. CDR3 coding DNA: TGTGCCAGCAGTTTTCGCTACAGGGGAACAGATACGCAGTATTTT. Translating it yields CASSFRYRGTDTQYF.

This clone appeared a few times. The chain employs TRBV19 and TRBJ2-7, with D tentatively TRBD2 (5 bases). Germline values: CDR1 LNHDA, CDR2 SQIVND (reference sequence). V lost 7 bases and J lost 3, with 22 bases in between. The CDR3 runs 16 residues. The CDR3 sequence: CASKARAATPNYEQYF. CDR3 in DNA: TGTGCCAGTAAGGCGAGGGCGGCGACCCCAAACTACGAGCAGTACTTC. Full variable domain (missing parts from reference TRBV19 and TRBJ2-7): DGGITQSPKYLFRKEGQNVTLSCEQNLNHDAMYWYRQDPGQGLRLIYYSQIVNDFQKGDIAEGYSVSREKKESFPLTVTSAQKNPTAFYLCASKARAATPNYEQYFGPGTRLTVT.

The chain links TRBV30 to TRBJ1-2; D uncertain. The ends were cut back, 2 bases at V and 2 bases at J, with 3 bases in the middle. The CDR3 is 11 residues long. Looked up from germline, CDR1 is GTSNPN and CDR2 is SVGIG (reference sequence). The CDR3 DNA reads TGTGCCTGGAGTACAAACTATGGCTACACCTTC. Encoded protein: CAWSTNYGYTF.

V gene TRBV19 combines with J gene TRBJ1-4; TRBD1 matches 9 bases. The CDR3 has 16 amino acids. The V and J ends lost 0 bases and 5 bases, in that order; junction bases with no gene match: 4. CDR1 and CDR2 from the germline V gene are LNHDA and SQIVND (reference sequence). CDR3 in amino acids: CASSIDRDRVNEKLFF. DNA for the CDR3: TGTGCCAGTAGTATAGATCGGGACAGGGTAAATGAAAAACTGTTTTTT.

The V gene is TRBV5-1, the J gene TRBJ2-1; 8 positions agree with TRBD2. Germline trimming cut 0 bases from V and 5 bases from J; bases unmatched to any gene: 4. The CDR3 length is 15 residues. The germline CDR1 and CDR2 sequences are SGHRS and YFSETQ. CDR3 sequence: CASSLALADNNEQFF. DNA of the CDR3: TGCGCCAGCAGCTTGGCACTAGCGGATAACAATGAGCAGTTCTTC.

The gene calls are TRBV27 and TRBJ2-1; D unclear. Germline lookup yields CDR1 MNHEY and CDR2 SMNVEV (reference sequence). Trimming cost V 3 bases and J 2 bases, with 8 bases left between them. The CDR3 is 14 amino acids. CDR3 in DNA: TGTGCCAGCAGTTTCTCCCGTACCTACAATGAGCAGTTCTTC. It codes for CASSFSRTYNEQFF.

This chain uses TRBV19 with TRBJ2-3; 8 nucleotides agree with TRBD1. J was trimmed by 9 bases and V by 3 bases; bases with no gene match: 14. Germline V gives CDR1 LNHDA, CDR2 SQIVND (reference sequence). The CDR3 spans 16 residues. The CDR3 is CASSIGGQVTKRTQYF. The CDR3 region has the DNA TGTGCCAGTAGTATTGGGGGACAGGTGACCAAACGCACGCAGTATTTT.

The genes are TRBV7-9 and TRBJ2-2; D perhaps matches TRBD1 (5 bases). Germline V gene lookup returns CDR1 SEHNR and CDR2 FQNEAQ (reference sequence). V lost 0 bases and J lost 8, with 13 bases in between. CDR3 size: 15 residues. This chain's CDR3 is CASSLAAGLFGELFF. CDR3 bases: TGTGCCAGCAGCTTAGCGGCAGGGTTATTTGGGGAGCTGTTTTTT. The whole variable domain, remainder taken from reference TRBV7-9 and TRBJ2-2, is DTGVSQNPRHKITKRGQNVTFRCDPISEHNRLYWYRQTLGQGPEFLTYFQNEAQLEKSRLLSDRFSAERPKGSFSTLEIQRTEQGDSAMYLCASSLAAGLFGELFFGEGSRLTVL.

The chain uses TRBV6-1 and TRBJ1-1; TRBD1 might be the D (6 bases). The CDR3 extends over 13 amino acids. Between the trimmed V and J ends, which lost 7 bases and 3 bases, there was a span of 12 bases. In germline, CDR1 is MNHNS, CDR2 SASEGT. In DNA form, the CDR3 reads TGTGCCAGCACGGTGAGGGGGTACACTGAAGCTTTCTTT. Its translation is CASTVRGYTEAFF.

The chain recombines TRBV4-2 with TRBJ2-3; D unresolved. The V and J ends lost 4 bases and 1 base respectively, with 3 bases between them. The CDR3 covers 12 residues. CDR1 is LGHNA, CDR2 YNFKEQ, per germline. Here the CDR3 DNA reads TGTGCCAGCAGCCTCGGCACAGATACGCAGTATTTT. Protein product: CASSLGTDTQYF.

The chain recombines TRBV27 with TRBJ2-3, with 9 bases identical to TRBD2. There are 15 residues in the CDR3. V shed 4 bases, J shed 4 bases, and the junction held 6 bases outside the gene matches. CDR1 is MNHEY, CDR2 SMNVEV, per germline (reference sequence). CDR3 coding DNA: TGTGCCAGCAGTTCGGGACTAGCAATTTCAGATACGCAGTATTTT. Translation gives CASSSGLAISDTQYF.

This chain joins TRBV7-9 and TRBJ1-5; D ambiguous. The CDR3 is 14 amino acids. Germline CDR1 is SEHNR and CDR2 is FQNEAQ (reference sequence). V lost 6 bases, J lost 2 bases, and 11 bases lay in between. CDR3 DNA: TGTGCCAGCAGGGGAGCCGGTGGCAATCAGCCCCAGCATTTT. It translates to CASRGAGGNQPQHF.

This chain uses TRBV5-6 with TRBJ2-7; perhaps TRBD1 as D (6 bases). This CDR3 has 15 residues. Deletions cut 1 base from V and 1 base from J, with 12 bases between. CDR1 SGHDT and CDR2 YYEEEE come from the germline V gene. CDR3 coding DNA: TGTGCCAGCAGCTTGAGGTCGAGGGGGTCCTACGAGCAGTACTTC. Its translation is CASSLRSRGSYEQYF. Drawing the rest from reference TRBV5-6 and TRBJ2-7, the complete variable domain is DAGVTQSPTHLIKTRGQQVTLRCSPKSGHDTVSWYQQALGQGPQFIFQYYEEEERQRGNFPDRFSGHQFPNYSSELNVNALLLGDSALYLCASSLRSRGSYEQYFGPGTRLTVT.

The CDR3 loop reads CASSGSGQRPAIKPYGYTF. The DNA for the CDR3 is TGTGCCAGCAGCGGGTCGGGACAGCGGCCGGCTATAAAACCCTATGGCTACACCTTC. V and J are TRBV7-9 and TRBJ1-2; 7 positions agree with TRBD1. V shed 5 bases and J 4 bases; nucleotides not matched to a gene: 22. From germline, CDR1 is SEHNR and CDR2 FQNEAQ (reference sequence). The CDR3 consists of 19 residues. The full variable domain, completed using reference TRBV7-9 and TRBJ1-2, is DTGVSQNPRHKITKRGQNVTFRCDPISEHNRLYWYRQTLGQGPEFLTYFQNEAQLEKSRLLSDRFSAERPKGSFSTLEIQRTEQGDSAMYLCASSGSGQRPAIKPYGYTFGSGTRLTVV.

V is TRBV29-1 and J is TRBJ1-1; D remains unclear. CDR3 length equals 13 residues. From germline, CDR1 is SQVTM and CDR2 ANQGSEA. V lost 4 bases, J lost 1 base, and 10 bases lay in between. CDR3 sequence (DNA): TGCAGCGTTGGGAGCCGGCAGAACACTGAAGCTTTCTTT. Its translation is CSVGSRQNTEAFF.

This chain uses TRBV21-1 with TRBJ2-7; TRBD1 is taken as the D call from the table, unchecked against the DNA. TRBV21-1 is annotated as a pseudogene. The CDR3 has 15 residues. The DNA of the CDR3 is TGTGCCAGCAGCAAAGTTTTCGACAGTTCCTACGAGCAGTACTTC. Amino acid sequence: CASSKVFDSSYEQYF.

The gene calls are TRBV27 and TRBJ1-4; 10 bases match TRBD1. The length of the CDR3 is 14 residues. Trimming at V came to 3 bases and at J to 10 bases, leaving 5 bases not matched to a gene. Germline V gene sequence: CDR1 MNHEY, CDR2 SMNVEV (reference sequence). The CDR3 protein is CASSFGTGDRKLFF. For the CDR3, the DNA is TGTGCCAGCAGTTTTGGGACAGGGGATAGAAAACTGTTTTTT. Full variable domain (missing parts from reference TRBV27 and TRBJ1-4): EAQVTQNPRYLITVTGKKLTVTCSQNMNHEYMSWYRQDPGLGLRQIYYSMNVEVTDKGDVPEGYKVSRKEKRNFPLILESPSPNQTSLYFCASSFGTGDRKLFFGSGTQLSVL.

The chain is built from TRBV10-1 and TRBJ1-2, with 7 nucleotides matching TRBD1. V shed 6 bases, J shed 4 bases, and the junction held 8 bases outside the gene matches. CDR3 length: 14 amino acids. Germline CDR1 reads WNHNN; CDR2 reads SYGVQD (reference sequence). In nucleotides, the CDR3 is TGCGCCAGCAGCCCTGACAGGGACGTCTATGGCTACACCTTC. Amino acids: CASSPDRDVYGYTF.

The sample holds one count of this clone. The J gene is TRBJ2-2, the V gene TRBV30; a weak D match, TRBD2 (6 bases). V lost 8 bases, J lost 4 bases, and 17 bases lay in between. The germline gives CDR1 GTSNPN, CDR2 SVGIG (reference sequence). The CDR3 loop spans 14 amino acids. DNA of the CDR3: TGTGCCCGAATTGCAAGGGGAGGCACCGGGGAGCTGTTTTTT. Translation gives CARIARGGTGELFF.

The chain combines TRBV27 with TRBJ2-1; TRBD1 aligns across 7 bases. The CDR3 loop spans 11 amino acids. Germline CDR1 MNHEY, CDR2 SMNVEV (reference sequence). V gave up 5 bases and J gave up 9 bases; unmatched junction bases: 1. CDR3 region: CASSNRGEQFF. CDR3 nucleotide sequence: TGTGCCAGCAGTAACAGGGGTGAGCAGTTCTTC.